This record concerns one T cell receptor (beta chain) sequence. This sample is drawn from a study of blood T cell repertoires in COVID-19. About the research overall: Material from acute and convalescent COVID-19 was sourced from the United States, Italy and Spain.

In the original analysis: For nucleated cells, counts were estimated from reference gene primer amplification. The table came from immunoSEQ multiplex PCR; TCRdb's copy has only in-frame clones and leaves some out. V, J and clone size derive from that table, while D and trimming were established from the DNA sequence. Of 400,000 to 500,000 clones listed, about 88% are singletons. The sequence was obtained from a woman between 18 and 29 years old who had been exposed to COVID-19. The sequencing input was PBMCs or T cells enriched from blood (not recorded which).

This CDR3 is CASSEGLPFF. The DNA for the CDR3 is TGTGCCAGCAGTGAAGGGCTGCCTTTCTTT. The chain recombines TRBV6-1 with TRBJ1-1; D call uncertain. With 1 base removed from V and 12 bases from J, the gap between germline ends came to 6 bases. The germline V gene encodes CDR1 MNHNS and CDR2 SASEGT. The CDR3 length is 10 residues.